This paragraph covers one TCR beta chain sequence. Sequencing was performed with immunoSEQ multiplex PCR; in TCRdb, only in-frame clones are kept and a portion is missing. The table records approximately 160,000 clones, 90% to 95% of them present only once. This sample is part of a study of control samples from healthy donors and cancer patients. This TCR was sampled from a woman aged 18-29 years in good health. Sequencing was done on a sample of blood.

The CDR3 DNA sequence: TGTGCCAGCTCCCGGGGGGGCATAACAGATACGCAGTATTTT. As protein: CASSRGGITDTQYF. V is TRBV18 and J is TRBJ2-3; 8 bases are shared with TRBD2. CDR1 is KGHSH and CDR2 is LQKENI in the germline V gene. After removal of 6 bases from V and 3 bases from J, the junction contained 5 bases not matched to a gene. The CDR3 length is 14 residues.